This T cell receptor beta chain derives from a study of identical twins. Remarks on this clonotype: Antigen specificity is unknown.

Study-level results: Diverse VJ usage suggested most zero-insertion clonotypes were not invariant T cells.

Germline-derived CDR1 and CDR2 are MNHNS and SASEGT. Deletions cut 7 bases from V and 2 bases from J, with 20 bases between. The CDR3 length is 16 residues. A template switching step contributed a universal primer site, while unique molecular identifiers were present in the cDNA. TCRdb re-analysed the 5' RACE reads in MiXCR, keeping a single row per CDR3 protein. Counted here are some 900,000 distinct CDR3 sequences, roughly an eighth occurring once; the ten biggest clones make up around 1.5%. This sample also belongs to another study, concerning yellow fever vaccine responses in identical twins.

The receptor comes from a woman aged 18-29 years in good health. The rearrangement links TRBV6-1 to TRBJ1-2; D may be TRBD1 (6 bases). Input material: PBMCs. CDR3 DNA: TGTGCCAGCAATCTAGGGGATGGGGGGCACAACTATGGCTACACCTTC. Its translation is CASNLGDGGHNYGYTF.